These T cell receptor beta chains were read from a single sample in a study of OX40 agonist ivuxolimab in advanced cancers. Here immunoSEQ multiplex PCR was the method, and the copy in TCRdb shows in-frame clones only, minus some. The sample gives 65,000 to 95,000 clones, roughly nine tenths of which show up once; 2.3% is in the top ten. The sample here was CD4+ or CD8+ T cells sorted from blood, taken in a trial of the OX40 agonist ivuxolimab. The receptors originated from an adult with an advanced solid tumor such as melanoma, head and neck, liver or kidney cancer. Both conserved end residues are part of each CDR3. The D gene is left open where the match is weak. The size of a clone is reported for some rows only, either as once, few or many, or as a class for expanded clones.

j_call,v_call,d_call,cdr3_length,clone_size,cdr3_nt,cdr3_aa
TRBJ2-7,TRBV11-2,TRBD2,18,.,TGTGCCAGCAGCCCCGGTTTGGCTAGCGGGAGGGTCTCCTACGAGCAGTACTTC,CASSPGLASGRVSYEQYF
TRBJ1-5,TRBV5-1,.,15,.,TGCGCCAGCAGCTTGGATGGCGGCAGCAATCAGCCCCAGCATTTT,CASSLDGGSNQPQHF
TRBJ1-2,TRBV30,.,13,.,TGTGCCTGGAGGGTGGGGGGAGGCGAAGGCTACACCTTC,CAWRVGGGEGYTF
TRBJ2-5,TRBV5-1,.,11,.,TGCGCCAGCGGACAGCAAGAGACCCAGTACTTC,CASGQQETQYF
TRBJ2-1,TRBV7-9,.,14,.,TGTGCCAGCAGCTTCGGCTTAACCTACAATGAGCAGTTCTTC,CASSFGLTYNEQFF
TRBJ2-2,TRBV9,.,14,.,TGTGCCAGCAGCGTAGACCCGGGTTTGGGGGAGCTGTTTTTT,CASSVDPGLGELFF
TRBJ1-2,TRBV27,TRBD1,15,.,TGTGCCAGCAGTCTAGACAGGGGCTTCCTGGAGGGCTACACCTTC,CASSLDRGFLEGYTF
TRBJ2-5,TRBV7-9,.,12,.,TGTGCCAGCAGCCCGCGACAAGAGACCCAGTACTTC,CASSPRQETQYF
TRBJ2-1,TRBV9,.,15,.,TGTGCCAGCAGCGTGGGACAAGGGGGGGAAAATGAGCAGTTCTTC,CASSVGQGGENEQFF
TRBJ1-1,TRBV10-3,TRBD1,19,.,TGTGCCATCAGATCTAGGACAGGGACAAACCCCACTTCGAACACTGAAGCTTTCTTT,CAIRSRTGTNPTSNTEAFF
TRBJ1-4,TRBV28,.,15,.,TGTGCCAGCAGCTCTTATGGGGAAGATAATGAAAAACTGTTTTTT,CASSSYGEDNEKLFF
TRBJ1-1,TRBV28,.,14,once,TGTGCCAGCAGACGACTAGGCGGCGGGACTGAAGCTTTCTTT,CASRRLGGGTEAFF
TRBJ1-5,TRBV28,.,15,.,TGTGCCAGCAGATCCCCGACAGGCGCGGAACAGCCCCAGCATTTT,CASRSPTGAEQPQHF
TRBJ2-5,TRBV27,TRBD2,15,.,TGTGCCAGCAGTTTATCCGGGACTAGCGTCGAGACCCAGTACTTC,CASSLSGTSVETQYF
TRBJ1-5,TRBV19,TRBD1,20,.,TGTGCCAGTAGTAGCCCCCCCGGGACAGGGGGGAGTTTTAGCAATCAGCCCCAGCATTTT,CASSSPPGTGGSFSNQPQHF
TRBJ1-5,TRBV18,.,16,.,TGTGCCAGCTCTCAAGGTCCCTTGAGGGGCAATCAGCCCCAGCATTTT,CASSQGPLRGNQPQHF
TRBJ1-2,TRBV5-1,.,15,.,TGCGCCAGCAGCTTGGCCGGGCCCCTCAGCGGGGGCTACACCTTC,CASSLAGPLSGGYTF
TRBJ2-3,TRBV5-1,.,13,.,TGCGCCAGCAGCCTGGCCAGCACAGATACGCAGTATTTT,CASSLASTDTQYF
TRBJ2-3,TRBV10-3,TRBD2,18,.,TGTGCCATCAGTGACAGATCCGGGACTAGCGGAGAGGGAGATACGCAGTATTTT,CAISDRSGTSGEGDTQYF
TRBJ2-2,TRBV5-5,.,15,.,TGTGCCAGCAGCCCGGCGGGCGGGTCTTTTAGGGAGCTGTTTTTT,CASSPAGGSFRELFF
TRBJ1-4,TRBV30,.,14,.,TGTGCCTGGGGGGCGGGTCCCACTAATGAAAAACTGTTTTTT,CAWGAGPTNEKLFF
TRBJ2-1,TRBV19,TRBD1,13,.,TGTGCCAGTAGGGTCTTACAGGGGCACGAGCAGTTCTTC,CASRVLQGHEQFF